The entry below describes one TCR beta chain. The sample comes from a study of blood T cell repertoires in COVID-19. As for the study in general: There were acute and convalescent COVID-19 samples, and they came from the United States, Italy and Spain. T cells, B-cell-depleted T cells, or PBMCs supplied cDNA or gDNA.

Original analysis: Reference gene primers were amplified, and this amplification served to estimate nucleated cell counts. Profiling relied on immunoSEQ multiplex PCR, and the TCRdb table lists in-frame clones only, not all of them. D and trimming come from the DNA, and the V and J calls and clone size come from that table. Of approximately 170,000 clones listed, around 88% are singletons. Trimming removed 8 bases from V and 4 bases from J, with 9 bases in between. This CDR3 is 12 amino acids long. The sequenced sample consisted of peripheral blood. The sequence was obtained from an older woman who had recovered from COVID-19. The rearrangement joins TRBV12-3 or TRBV12-4 to TRBJ1-5; D is perhaps TRBD1 (6 bases). This chain's CDR3 is CASGTQNQPQHF. For the CDR3, the DNA is TGTGCCAGCGGGACACAGAATCAGCCCCAGCATTTT.